This is a list of T cell receptor beta chains from one sample in a study of resident and recirculating memory T cells in vitiligo. Produced via immunoSEQ multiplex PCR; TCRdb's table is partial and in-frame only. The data contain about 76,000 clones, around 92% of them singletons. Specimen: blood. Receptors originate from a male donor with vitiligo. Each CDR3 is given with its conserved first and last residue. A D gene is named only where the DNA matches it firmly. The size of a clone is reported for some rows only, either as once, few or many, or as a class for expanded clones.

abundance | j_gene | d_gene | v_gene | CDR3nt | CDR3aa
- | TRBJ2-5 | TRBD2 | TRBV7-2 | TGTGCCAGCAGCTACCAGCGGGAGGGAGAGACCCAGTACTTC | CASSYQREGETQYF
few | TRBJ2-7 | TRBD2 | TRBV11-2 | TGTGCCAGCAGCTTTCCTGGACAGGACAGACTAGCGGCAATCCCGAGGCTATTC | CASSFPGQDRLAAIPRLF
- | TRBJ2-7 | - | TRBV18 | TGTGCCAGCTCGCGGGACCCACGAACGGGGGAGCAGTACTTC | CASSRDPRTGEQYF
- | TRBJ1-2 | - | TRBV5-4 | TGTGCCAGCAGCTTGGGGGCGGGTCTACGCGGTTATAACTATGGCTACACCTTC | CASSLGAGLRGYNYGYTF
- | TRBJ1-2 | - | TRBV11-2 | TGTGCCAGCAGCTTTGGACAGACCGATGGCTACACCTTC | CASSFGQTDGYTF
- | TRBJ2-5 | TRBD2 | TRBV5-4 | TGTGCCAGCAGCTCGAGGACTAGCGGTGGAGAGACCCAGTACTTC | CASSSRTSGGETQYF
- | TRBJ1-1 | TRBD1 | TRBV4-1 | TGCGCCAGCAGTTGGGACAGCATGAACACTGAAGCTTTCTTT | CASSWDSMNTEAFF
- | TRBJ2-5 | - | TRBV5-4 | TGTGCCAGCAAAGGGGGAGGGCGGTCAGAGACCCAGTACTTC | CASKGGGRSETQYF
- | TRBJ1-5 | - | TRBV18 | TGTGCCAGCTCACTAGACCCGACAGGAATAGGACAGCCCCAGCATTTT | CASSLDPTGIGQPQHF
- | TRBJ2-7 | TRBD2 | TRBV6-5 | TGTGCCAGCAGTTACCGAATGACTAGCGGGAGTAACGAGCAGTACTTC | CASSYRMTSGSNEQYF
few | TRBJ2-1 | - | TRBV11-2 | TGTGCCAGCAGGACAACAGGATTCAAGGACAATGAGCAGTTCTTC | CASRTTGFKDNEQFF
- | TRBJ2-7 | - | TRBV2 | TGTGCCAGCAGAACTGCGGCGGAAGCATCCTACGAGCAGTACTTC | CASRTAAEASYEQYF
- | TRBJ2-5 | - | TRBV7-9 | TGTGCCAGCAGCTCCCTAAAAGAGACCCAGTACTTC | CASSSLKETQYF
- | TRBJ1-1 | - | TRBV6-5 | TGTGCCAGCAGCCGGGGACAAATGAACACTGAAGCTTTCTTT | CASSRGQMNTEAFF
- | TRBJ2-7 | - | TRBV5-1 | TGCGCCAGCAGCACCGACAGGCCCCCGTCCTACGAGCAGTACTTC | CASSTDRPPSYEQYF
- | TRBJ1-1 | - | TRBV27 | TGTGCCACACACCCGCGAGGGATCGTTGCTGAAGCTTTCTTT | CATHPRGIVAEAFF
- | TRBJ2-1 | TRBD2 | TRBV7-9 | TGTGCCAGCAGCTCCCTTAGCGGGACGGGTGAGCAGTTCTTC | CASSSLSGTGEQFF
- | TRBJ1-2 | - | TRBV7-8 | TGTGCCAGCAGCCCTGACAGGAAGAGGGGCTACACCTTC | CASSPDRKRGYTF
- | TRBJ1-1 | - | TRBV28 | TGTGCCAGCAGTTTACTTCAGGGTGAAGCTTTCTTT | CASSLLQGEAFF
- | TRBJ1-1 | TRBD1 | TRBV28 | TGTGCCAGCAGTTACCCGGGACAGGGCGGGGGCACTGAAGCTTTCTTT | CASSYPGQGGGTEAFF
- | TRBJ2-7 | - | TRBV5-1 | TGCGCCAGCAGCTTGGAAGAGATTCGCGGGGACTACGAGCAGTACTTC | CASSLEEIRGDYEQYF
once | TRBJ2-5 | - | TRBV6-5 | TGTGCCAGCGGGAGTGGGACCCAGTACTTC | CASGSGTQYF
- | TRBJ2-1 | TRBD2 | TRBV6-6 | TGTGCCAGCAGTCCCTTTGGGGGAGGGCGGGATGAGCAGTTCTTC | CASSPFGGGRDEQFF
- | TRBJ1-5 | - | TRBV27 | TGTGCCAGCAGTTTATCGCTGGCAAATCAGCCCCAGCATTTT | CASSLSLANQPQHF
- | TRBJ2-1 | TRBD2 | TRBV4-1 | TGCGCCAGCAGCCAACTTGGACTAGCGAAAAATGAGCAGTTCTTC | CASSQLGLAKNEQFF
- | TRBJ2-5 | TRBD2 | TRBV5-1 | TGCGCCAGCAGCCTAGCGGCATTTCAAGAGACCCAGTACTTC | CASSLAAFQETQYF
- | TRBJ1-1 | - | TRBV7-3 | TGTGCCAGCAGCTTAAATACTGGAGACACTGAAGCTTTCTTT | CASSLNTGDTEAFF
- | TRBJ2-3 | TRBD2 | TRBV7-3 | TGTGCCAGCAGCCTCGGGACTAGCGCATTAGATACGCAGTATTTT | CASSLGTSALDTQYF
- | TRBJ1-1 | TRBD1 | TRBV30 | TGTGCCTGGGAGACAGGGCAGGGGGCTGAAGCTTTCTTT | CAWETGQGAEAFF
- | TRBJ2-3 | - | TRBV27 | TGTGCCACCTCCCGTCAGGTGAGCACAGATACGCAGTATTTT | CATSRQVSTDTQYF
- | TRBJ2-7 | - | TRBV5-1 | TGCGCCAGCAGCTCCCCCAGCGAGCAGTACTTC | CASSSPSEQYF
- | TRBJ2-5 | - | TRBV5-4 | TGTGCCAGCAGCTTCGGGGCCCCTGGGGGGTCAGAGACCCAGTACTTC | CASSFGAPGGSETQYF
once | TRBJ2-3 | TRBD2 | TRBV27 | TGTGCCAGCAGTTCACCCACCCGACTAGCGGGAGGAGGTACGCAGTATTTT | CASSSPTRLAGGGTQYF
- | TRBJ2-1 | TRBD2 | TRBV5-1 | TGCGCCAGCAGCCCCGGACTAGCGGGAGAATCCTACAATGAGCAGTTCTTC | CASSPGLAGESYNEQFF
- | TRBJ2-3 | - | TRBV12-5 | TGTGCTAGTGTATTAGATACGCAGTATTTT | CASVLDTQYF
- | TRBJ2-7 | - | TRBV28 | TGTGCCAGCAGTTTAACAGGGAATTACTACGAGCAGTACTTC | CASSLTGNYYEQYF
- | TRBJ2-1 | TRBD1 | TRBV7-9 | TGTGCCAGCAGTCGATCTACAGGGGAGAGTGAGCAGTTCTTC | CASSRSTGESEQFF
- | TRBJ2-7 | TRBD1 | TRBV28 | TGTGCCAGCTCCCCCCTCGGGGTAGGGGGCAGCGAGCAGTACTTC | CASSPLGVGGSEQYF
- | TRBJ1-3 | - | TRBV7-9 | TGTGCCAGCAGCTCAAGGGACAAAAACACCATATATTTT | CASSSRDKNTIYF
- | TRBJ1-1 | - | TRBV10-3 | TGTGCCATCAGTGGGCTTGCGAACACTGAAGCTTTCTTT | CAISGLANTEAFF
- | TRBJ2-7 | - | TRBV6-5 | TGTGCCAGCAGTATCTCTTCCGGGACAATCTACGAGCAGTACTTC | CASSISSGTIYEQYF
few | TRBJ1-1 | TRBD1 | TRBV7-9 | TGTGCCAGCAGCGCACCGGGACAGGGGGCAGGCACTGAAGCTTTCTTT | CASSAPGQGAGTEAFF
- | TRBJ2-1 | TRBD1 | TRBV30 | TGTGCCTGGAGCCTACAGGGGAGAGATTACAATGAGCAGTTCTTC | CAWSLQGRDYNEQFF
- | TRBJ1-2 | TRBD1 | TRBV6-5 | TGTGCCAGCAGGATGGGACAGGGGGGATGGGGCTACACCTTC | CASRMGQGGWGYTF
- | TRBJ2-3 | TRBD1 | TRBV7-9 | TGTGCCAGCAGCCCCCGACAGGGCGCAGATACGCAGTATTTT | CASSPRQGADTQYF
- | TRBJ1-5 | TRBD1 | TRBV5-8 | TGTGCCAGCAGCCCAGGGGGGCAGCCCCAGCATTTT | CASSPGGQPQHF
- | TRBJ2-7 | TRBD1 | TRBV6-6 | TGTGCCTGTTGGGGGACAGGGGCTAACGAGCAGTACTTC | CACWGTGANEQYF
- | TRBJ2-1 | TRBD2 | TRBV11-1 | TGTGCCAGCAGCTCGGGACTAGCGGGAAACAATGAGCAGTTCTTC | CASSSGLAGNNEQFF
medium-sized | TRBJ2-1 | - | TRBV19 | TGTGCCAGTAACAGAGAAGGGGCCTCCTACAATGAGCAGTTCTTC | CASNREGASYNEQFF
- | TRBJ2-7 | TRBD1 | TRBV27 | TGTGCCAGCAGAGGCCGGGACAGGGGATACGAGCAGTACTTC | CASRGRDRGYEQYF
- | TRBJ2-7 | - | TRBV5-1 | TGCGCCAGCAGCTTTAGGACCGGAGGCGAGCAGTACTTC | CASSFRTGGEQYF
- | TRBJ1-1 | TRBD1 | TRBV11-1 | TGTGCCAGCAGCTCCCGGGCAGGGGGGCACACTGAAGCTTTCTTT | CASSSRAGGHTEAFF
- | TRBJ1-2 | - | TRBV9 | TGTGCCAGCAGCCAGGGCAGGGAAGGGGGCTACACCTTC | CASSQGREGGYTF
- | TRBJ1-2 | TRBD1 | TRBV19 | TGTGCCAGTAGCGTACAGGGGACAATCGGCTACACCTTC | CASSVQGTIGYTF
- | TRBJ2-2 | TRBD1 | TRBV28 | TGTGCCAGCAGTTCACCGGGACAGGGAGGTACCGGGGAGCTGTTTTTT | CASSSPGQGGTGELFF
- | TRBJ1-5 | - | TRBV6-5 | TGTGCCAGCAGTTACGCGGGGTACGATCAGCCCCAGCATTTT | CASSYAGYDQPQHF
- | TRBJ2-1 | TRBD2 | TRBV4-1 | TGCGCCAGCAGCCTGGGGACTAGCCTTCATGAGCAGTTCTTC | CASSLGTSLHEQFF
- | TRBJ2-3 | TRBD2 | TRBV28 | TGTGCCAGCAGTTTGGGGACTAGCGGCACAGATACGCAGTATTTT | CASSLGTSGTDTQYF